The sequence of this TCR beta chain was determined in a study of blood T cells in healthy people across ages. All donors came from Russia, were Caucasian and healthy, and spanned ages about 6 to 90. A second roughly 6 to 12 cycle PCR used barcoded and J-beta primers. MiXCR, applied by TCRdb to the 5' RACE reads, yields one record per CDR3 protein. The sample records about 800,000 distinct CDR3 sequences, about 62% being singletons. The V end lost 5 bases, the J end lost 9 bases, and 17 bases lay between the germline ends. There are 14 residues in the CDR3. This chain connects TRBV12-3 or TRBV12-4 to TRBJ2-1, with D maybe TRBD1 (6 bases). Input material: blood. The clonotype was recovered from a man younger than 40 in good health. The CDR3 bases are TGTGCCAGCAGTCTCTCTACAGGGATGGGTGAGCAGTTCTTC. Amino acids: CASSLSTGMGEQFF.